Following are 32 T cell receptor beta chains from one sample sequenced in a study of T cell responses to AZD1222 COVID-19 vaccine. The data were produced by immunoSEQ multiplex PCR, yet TCRdb's version contains in-frame clones alone and is incomplete. The sample has around 15,000 clones, about nine tenths seen once; the top ten hold roughly 2.8%. The specimen comprised peripheral blood, sampled 28 days after the second AZD1222 dose. The receptors were sampled from an adult who received the AZD1222 COVID-19 vaccine.

The sample holds one count of this clone. The chain recombines TRBV28 with TRBJ2-3, with D perhaps matching TRBD2 (6 bases). V lost 5 bases, J lost 0 bases, and 15 bases lay in between. The germline gives CDR1 MDHEN, CDR2 SYDVKM. This CDR3 is built from 16 residues. CDR3 coding DNA: TGTGCCAGCAGTGGGTCGGATAGCGGCAGCACAGATACGCAGTATTTT. This sequence encodes CASSGSDSGSTDTQYF.

V gene TRBV5-1 combines with J gene TRBJ1-5, with 9 bases that match TRBD1. The CDR3 extends over 14 amino acids. Germline assignment: CDR1 SGHRS and CDR2 YFSETQ. V shed 3 bases, J shed 2 bases, and the junction held 0 bases outside the gene matches. The CDR3 spells CASSWTGGNQPQHF. The CDR3, as DNA: TGCGCCAGCAGCTGGACAGGGGGCAATCAGCCCCAGCATTTT.

The rearrangement joins TRBV7-9 to TRBJ1-5; D is perhaps TRBD1 (6 bases). Per the germline V gene, CDR1 is SEHNR and CDR2 is FQNEAQ (reference sequence). CDR3 length: 14 residues. Trimming stripped 5 bases from V and 2 bases from J, with 10 bases between. Here the CDR3 reads CASSPGAGNQPQHF. CDR3 nucleotide sequence: TGTGCCAGCAGCCCAGGGGCGGGCAATCAGCCCCAGCATTTT. Full variable domain (rest looked up from reference TRBV7-9 and TRBJ1-5): DTGVSQNPRHKITKRGQNVTFRCDPISEHNRLYWYRQTLGQGPEFLTYFQNEAQLEKSRLLSDRFSAERPKGSFSTLEIQRTEQGDSAMYLCASSPGAGNQPQHFGDGTRLSIL.

V usage is TRBV24-1 and J usage is TRBJ1-4, with D perhaps matching TRBD1 (6 bases). Germline V gene lookup returns CDR1 KGHDR and CDR2 SFDVKD. This CDR3 is built from 15 residues. V was pared by 7 bases and J by 2 bases, with 13 bases between. DNA for the CDR3: TGTGCCACCAGCCGCGGGACACAGACTAATGAAAAACTGTTTTTT. The encoded protein is CATSRGTQTNEKLFF.

V and J are TRBV3-1 (or the pseudogene TRBV3-2) and TRBJ1-2, with 7 bases identical to TRBD1. CDR3 length: 13 amino acids. V was pared by 0 bases and J by 8 bases, with 3 bases of the junction left unmatched. The germline V gene has CDR1 LGHDT and CDR2 YNNKEL (reference sequence). The CDR3 DNA reads as TGTGCCAGCAGCCAAGAACAGGGGAAAGGCTACACCTTC. Amino acids: CASSQEQGKGYTF.

This chain links TRBV7-2 with TRBJ2-5; TRBD1 agrees at 11 bases. The CDR3 totals 15 residues. Losses at the gene ends were 1 base for V and 3 bases for J; bases not matched to a gene: 1. The germline CDR1 and CDR2 sequences are SGHTA and FQGNSA. CDR3 region: CASSLVGQGEETQYF. The CDR3 coding sequence is TGTGCCAGCAGCTTAGTGGGACAGGGGGAAGAGACCCAGTACTTC.

The J gene is TRBJ2-1, the V gene TRBV15; no clear D gene. V lost 5 bases and J 0 bases, leaving 11 bases between the germline ends. The CDR3 is 15 residues long. CDR1 is LNHNV and CDR2 is YYDKDF in the germline V gene (reference sequence). The CDR3 here is CATSPTPRSYNEQFF. CDR3 in DNA: TGTGCCACCAGCCCGACGCCCCGCTCCTACAATGAGCAGTTCTTC.

V usage is TRBV6-5 and J usage is TRBJ1-4; D is unclear. The germline CDR1 and CDR2 sequences are MNHEY and SVGAGI. The CDR3 consists of 15 residues. Trimming took off 6 bases at V and 3 bases at J, with 14 bases between the two ends. The CDR3 DNA follows: TGTGCCAGCAGCTTTTCAACCCGGTCTAATGAAAAACTGTTTTTT. It translates to CASSFSTRSNEKLFF.

The chain uses TRBV9 and TRBJ2-1, with 9 bases that match TRBD1. V trimming: 3 bases; J trimming: 8 bases; junction bases outside the gene matches: 9. Germline CDR1 reads SGDLS; CDR2 reads YYNGEE. CDR3 length: 15 residues. The CDR3 loop is CASSALQGAFDEQFF. As DNA, the CDR3 is TGTGCCAGCAGCGCCTTACAGGGGGCCTTTGATGAGCAGTTCTTC.

This sequence joins TRBV9 and TRBJ2-1; 9 bases align to TRBD2. Germline trimming cut 4 bases from V and 4 bases from J; bases unmatched to any gene: 6. Germline CDR1 reads SGDLS; CDR2 reads YYNGEE. This CDR3 contains 15 residues. The CDR3 loop is CASSLGTSHYNEQFF. CDR3 in DNA: TGTGCCAGCAGCCTAGGGACTAGCCATTACAATGAGCAGTTCTTC.

The chain couples TRBV3-1 (or the pseudogene TRBV3-2) to TRBJ2-3; 13 bases fit TRBD2. There are 16 residues in the CDR3. V was pared by 4 bases and J by 3 bases, with 4 bases of the junction left unmatched. Germline CDR1 and CDR2: LGHDT and YNNKEL (reference sequence). This chain's CDR3 is CASSPLLAGGTDTQYF. CDR3 DNA sequence: TGTGCCAGCAGCCCGTTACTAGCGGGGGGGACAGATACGCAGTATTTT.

The genes are TRBV6-5 and TRBJ1-3; D not resolved. This CDR3 has 12 amino acids. The V end lost 5 bases, the J end lost 3 bases, and 5 bases lay between the germline ends. Germline V gene data show CDR1 as MNHEY and CDR2 as SVGAGI. The CDR3 DNA reads TGTGCCAGCAGTCCACATGGAAACACCATATATTTT. This encodes CASSPHGNTIYF.

This clone was observed a few times. The chain carries TRBV5-1 and TRBJ1-5; TRBD1 matches 11 bases. The germline CDR1 and CDR2 sequences are SGHRS and YFSETQ. V was pared by 3 bases and J by 5 bases, with 4 bases of the junction left unmatched. This CDR3 has 15 amino acids. The CDR3 here is CASSWTGGKDQPQHF. DNA for the CDR3: TGCGCCAGCAGCTGGACAGGGGGCAAGGATCAGCCCCAGCATTTT.

This chain links TRBV9 with TRBJ1-2, with TRBD1 identical over 12 bases. The V segment lost 3 bases and the J segment 8 bases; nucleotides outside the gene matches: 5. Germline CDR1 and CDR2: SGDLS and YYNGEE. The CDR3 covers 14 residues. CDR3 amino acids: CASSGDRGLGGYTF. CDR3 nucleotides: TGTGCCAGCAGCGGGGACAGGGGGCTAGGAGGCTACACCTTC.

The chain employs TRBV7-9 and TRBJ1-6; D is perhaps TRBD1 (5 bases). This CDR3 comprises 14 residues. The ends were cut back, 5 bases at V and 8 bases at J, with 13 bases in the middle. The germline V gene has CDR1 SEHNR and CDR2 FQNEAQ (reference sequence). The DNA of the CDR3 is TGTGCCAGCAGCCCCTCGGGCAGGGATTCACCCCTCCACTTT. It translates to CASSPSGRDSPLHF. The whole variable domain, remainder taken from reference TRBV7-9 and TRBJ1-6, is DTGVSQNPRHKITKRGQNVTFRCDPISEHNRLYWYRQTLGQGPEFLTYFQNEAQLEKSRLLSDRFSAERPKGSFSTLEIQRTEQGDSAMYLCASSPSGRDSPLHFGNGTRLTVT.

This clone occurred once. The V call is TRBV9, the J call TRBJ1-1, with TRBD1 identical over 10 bases. Germline CDR1 and CDR2: SGDLS and YYNGEE. The CDR3 length is 14 residues. V shed 0 bases and J 6 bases; nucleotides not matched to a gene: 2. Here the CDR3 reads CASSVGGQGAEAFF. The CDR3 DNA sequence: TGTGCCAGCAGCGTAGGCGGACAGGGGGCTGAAGCTTTCTTT.

The chain employs TRBV2 and TRBJ1-2, with 8 bases matching TRBD1. CDR3 size: 15 residues. The germline V gene has CDR1 SNHLY and CDR2 FYNNEI. After removal of 5 bases from V and 4 bases from J, the junction contained 9 bases not matched to a gene. This CDR3 reads CASSLEGTGGYGYTF. The DNA for the CDR3 is TGTGCCAGCAGTTTGGAAGGGACAGGAGGCTATGGCTACACCTTC. The full variable domain, rest sourced from reference TRBV2 and TRBJ1-2, is EPEVTQTPSHQVTQMGQEVILRCVPISNHLYFYWYRQILGQKVEFLVSFYNNEISEKSEIFDDQFSVERPDGSNFTLKIRSTKLEDSAMYFCASSLEGTGGYGYTFGSGTRLTVV.

The table lists this clone with a few counts. The rearrangement uses TRBV19 and TRBJ1-2, with 7 bases identical to TRBD1. V was clipped by 6 bases and J by 8 bases; unmatched bases: 12. Germline-derived CDR1 and CDR2 are LNHDA and SQIVND (reference sequence). The length of the CDR3 is 14 residues. DNA of the CDR3: TGTGCCAGTAGGACCTCGACAGGGAATGACGGCTACACCTTC. This gives the protein CASRTSTGNDGYTF.

This chain links TRBV6-2 or TRBV6-3 with TRBJ1-1, with 11 bases identical to TRBD1. V shed 6 bases and J 4 bases; nucleotides not matched to a gene: 4. The length of the CDR3 is 14 residues. Looked up from germline, CDR1 is MNHEY and CDR2 is SVGEGT. The CDR3 loop reads CASSGQGAGTEAFF. In DNA, the CDR3 is TGTGCCAGCAGCGGACAGGGGGCGGGCACTGAAGCTTTCTTT.

This sequence joins TRBV5-4 and TRBJ2-7; 9 nucleotides agree with TRBD1. CDR1 SGHNT and CDR2 YYREEE come from the germline V gene (reference sequence). J was trimmed by 5 bases and V by 4 bases; bases with no gene match: 7. The CDR3 is made up of 14 amino acids. The CDR3 DNA sequence: TGTGCCAGCAGCCGGGACAGGGAGGTCGACGAGCAGTACTTC. It translates to CASSRDREVDEQYF.

A single count supports this clone. The rearrangement links TRBV18 to TRBJ2-3; TRBD2 aligns across 7 bases. Per germline, CDR1 KGHSH and CDR2 LQKENI. The CDR3 runs 15 residues. V lost 6 bases to trimming and J lost 1 base; unmatched junction nucleotides: 7. Here the CDR3 reads CASSQLAGGTDTQYF. CDR3 in DNA: TGTGCCAGCTCCCAGTTGGCGGGGGGCACAGATACGCAGTATTTT.

This chain links TRBV10-1 with TRBJ2-7; 9 nucleotides match TRBD1. CDR1 is WNHNN, CDR2 SYGVQD, per germline (reference sequence). The CDR3 spans 12 residues. The junction had 2 bases not matched to a gene; V was cut back by 5 bases and J by 6 bases. The CDR3 region has the DNA TGCGCCAGCAGTCAGGACAGGGGCGAGCAGTACTTC. This encodes CASSQDRGEQYF.

The V call is TRBV7-2, the J call TRBJ1-1; D perhaps matches TRBD1 (5 bases). Deletions cut 4 bases from V and 4 bases from J, with 19 bases between. This CDR3 region has 16 residues. The germline V gene encodes CDR1 SGHTA and CDR2 FQGNSA. CDR3 nucleotides: TGTGCCAGCAGCTCTCACGAAGCAGGGAAGGGCACTGAAGCTTTCTTT. Translated: CASSSHEAGKGTEAFF.

The chain combines TRBV28 with TRBJ2-7, with 10 bases aligning to TRBD2. Germline V gene data show CDR1 as MDHEN and CDR2 as SYDVKM. There are 15 residues in the CDR3. The V segment lost 7 bases and the J segment 3 bases; nucleotides outside the gene matches: 9. The CDR3: CASKELAGDRYEQYF. The CDR3, as DNA: TGTGCCAGCAAGGAGCTAGCGGGAGATCGCTACGAGCAGTACTTC.

This chain links TRBV6-1 with TRBJ2-3, with no clear D. The CDR3 runs 14 residues. V lost 3 bases and J lost 0, with 7 bases in between. Germline CDR1 is MNHNS and CDR2 is SASEGT. The CDR3 region is CASSEVGSTDTQYF. In DNA form, the CDR3 reads TGTGCCAGCAGTGAGGTTGGGAGCACAGATACGCAGTATTTT.

Only one count was recorded for this clone. The junction and the germline gene differ at one end; a read error may be behind it. This chain connects TRBV7-9 to TRBJ1-2; tentative D call: TRBD1 (5 bases). CDR3 size: 12 residues. CDR1 is SEHNR and CDR2 is FQNEAQ in the germline V gene (reference sequence). DNA for the CDR3: TGTGCCAGCAGCTTAGTGAGCGTGGGGGTTGCCTTC. As protein: CASSLVSVGVAF.

This chain uses TRBV18 with TRBJ1-1; tentative D call: TRBD1 (6 bases). The CDR3 extends over 16 amino acids. The germline V gene encodes CDR1 KGHSH and CDR2 LQKENI. V dropped 1 base and J dropped 4 bases, with 16 bases sitting between them. CDR3 sequence reads: CASSPRQAGEATEAFF. The CDR3 region has the DNA TGTGCCAGCTCACCACGTCAGGCAGGGGAGGCCACTGAAGCTTTCTTT.

This clone has only a few counts. This rearrangement joins TRBV19 to TRBJ1-4; D unclear. This CDR3 is built from 15 residues. V lost 4 bases and J 3 bases, leaving 12 bases between the germline ends. The germline V gene encodes CDR1 LNHDA and CDR2 SQIVND (reference sequence). CDR3 in amino acids: CASSRAGRPNEKLFF. In DNA form, the CDR3 reads TGTGCCAGTAGTAGGGCAGGACGGCCTAATGAAAAACTGTTTTTT.

CDR3 bases: TGTGCCAGCAGCTTTGATGCGGGGGGGCCTTTCGAGCAGTTCTTC. This encodes CASSFDAGGPFEQFF. V usage is TRBV7-2 and J usage is TRBJ2-1; 9 bases map to TRBD2. V lost 3 bases to trimming and J lost 10 bases; unmatched junction nucleotides: 10. The CDR3 runs 15 residues. In germline, CDR1 is SGHTA, CDR2 FQGNSA.

This rearrangement joins TRBV28 to TRBJ2-7; maybe TRBD1 (6 bases). Germline loops: CDR1 MDHEN, CDR2 SYDVKM. The CDR3 has 15 amino acids. The ends were cut back, 6 bases at V and 5 bases at J, with 20 bases in the middle. Written as DNA, the CDR3 is TGTGCCAGCAGACCAGCAGGGGCTCGTCCCCACGAGCAGTACTTC. Translated, it gives CASRPAGARPHEQYF.

The CDR3 loop reads CASSSTGISSYGYTF. The CDR3 DNA reads TGTGCCAGCAGTTCGACAGGGATCTCTTCTTATGGCTACACCTTC. This chain links TRBV6-5 with TRBJ1-2; 7 bases fit TRBD1. CDR3 length equals 15 residues. Germline values: CDR1 MNHEY, CDR2 SVGAGI. V gave up 4 bases and J gave up 5 bases; unmatched junction bases: 10.

The chain recombines TRBV9 with TRBJ2-1; 11 bases map to TRBD2. The CDR3 sequence is 14 residues long. In germline, CDR1 is SGDLS, CDR2 YYNGEE. The V and J ends lost 7 bases and 4 bases, in that order; junction bases with no gene match: 4. The CDR3 loop is CASSTSGAYNEQFF. The CDR3 bases are TGTGCCAGCTCGACTAGCGGGGCTTACAATGAGCAGTTCTTC. Based on the CDR3 plus reference TRBV9 and TRBJ2-1, the full variable domain is DSGVTQTPKHLITATGQRVTLRCSPRSGDLSVYWYQQSLDQGLQFLIQYYNGEERAKGNILERFSAQQFPDLHSELNLSSLELGDSALYFCASSTSGAYNEQFFGPGTRLTVL.